Only one count was recorded for the clone carrying this T cell receptor (beta chain). What it recognizes is unknown. MiXCR was run by TCRdb on the reads, yielding one entry per CDR3 protein. The sample lists approximately 1,000,000 distinct CDR3 sequences, around 30% occurring once. The germline CDR1 and CDR2 sequences are MGHRA and YSYEKL. This CDR3 is 12 amino acids long. V was shortened by 7 bases and J by 5 bases, with 11 bases between the two germline ends. This sample was included in a study of T cell repertoires in cytomegalovirus infection. Overall study context: Well-studied HLA-B-restricted CMV epitopes were used in the study alongside recently identified HLA-C-restricted ones. Carrying CMV and the relevant HLA type showed in public TCR beta signatures. Study findings and constraints: People with CMV and the relevant HLA were identified by cumulative public TCR beta family frequency. Within the response measured ex vivo, HLA-C-restricted CMV-specific TCR beta clonotypes were dominant.

Here the sequenced sample was cultured CD8+ T cells from PBMCs, taken from culture after CMV antigen stimulation. This sequence was found in a human donor in good health (CMV status not recorded). Some clones in this sample may be carry-over from other donors' samples. The V gene is TRBV4-1, the J gene TRBJ2-5; D is possibly TRBD2 (5 bases). The CDR3 protein is CASTGEGETQYF. CDR3 DNA: TGCGCCAGCACCGGGGAAGGGGAGACCCAGTACTTC.